This T cell receptor beta chain was recovered during a study of identifying expanded T cells in peripheral blood (dated by TCRdb to between 2017 and 2020). Regarding the research as a whole: Technical replicates were generated by sequencing separate aliquots of the same genomic DNA pool, with four replicates compared pairwise. The paper as a whole reports these results and caveats: It was expected by the authors that biological variance in healthy repertoires might increase further over much longer intervals, such as months to years. Across all healthy-donor time intervals, the beta-binomial model significantly cut both the number of clones called differentially abundant and the false-positive rate. Variance in clone template counts between approximately 2-week samples significantly increased with total template count across all healthy donors. Between technical replicates the binomial model flagged approximately 1.1 differentially abundant clones, whereas over around 2 weeks the binomial model flagged about 16.4 and over about four weeks around 19.

V loses 1 base of germline sequence and J loses 2 bases, and the interval between the two ends is 5 bases. The CDR3 runs 13 residues from the cysteine to the phenylalanine. Here the CDR3 DNA is all that survives: 39 bases in frame from base 1. CDR1 and CDR2 are drawn from the germline V gene: SGHNT, YENEEA. No immune events such as infections were documented for the healthy donors during the collection period. To calibrate time-dependent variance in a beta-binomial model of T-cell clone differential abundance, blood repertoires from healthy donors were used as a training cohort. There were roughly 10 healthy donors in the training cohort, of whom 3 were female and 7 were male. Donor ages ranged from 29 to 64 years, with an average of roughly 47 years. Whole blood from each healthy donor was obtained from a commercial supplier and was collected at three time points approximately 13 days apart. For immunosequencing, genomic DNA was extracted from whole blood that had not been sorted.

Regarding this clone: Its antigen target is currently unknown. One base away there is no much larger clone; base qualities are not given.

TCRbeta CDR3 regions were profiled with the immunoSEQ Assay using bias-controlled multiplex PCR amplification of genomic DNA. Concerning the study's data processing: The absolute abundance of each unique TCRbeta CDR3 region was quantified after sequences were collapsed and filtered. Differential abundance was assessed using a binomial (Fisher-equivalent) model and a beta-binomial model in which time-dependent variance fitted from healthy donors was added. Any clone with fewer than 5 combined templates was excluded, and a clone was called differentially abundant if its Benjamini-Hochberg FDR was below 0.01. Using the form v = (b*log(k)+a)^2, the beta-binomial variance was modeled as a function of the total template count across the two samples. TCRdb stores this immuneACCESS table with in-frame sequences only. Part of the clones is absent; in the studies checked, under half of the shortfall reflects unresolved V genes, and no reason is known for the rest. That table is the source of V, J and clone size, and D and trimming were worked out from the DNA. The sample records fewer than 85,000 clones, 84% of which are singletons. The biggest ten clones account for more than 15% of the sample.

Sequencing was carried out using blood. The receptor comes from a person aged 18 to 75 in good health. The chain joins TRBV11-3 to TRBJ1-1, with the D segment identity uncertain. The CDR3 loop reads CASSLVGNTEAFF. In nucleotide form, the sequence is TGTGCCAGCAGCTTAGTGGGAAACACTGAAGCTTTCTTT.